What follows are 27 T cell receptor beta chains derived from one specimen sequenced in a study of cytomegalovirus exposure and HLA in healthy donors. 13 Jbeta primers and 60 Vbeta primers were used for the PCR. Method: immunoSEQ multiplex PCR; TCRdb's copy keeps in-frame clones and lacks some. The table lists roughly 100,000 clones, with about 3% in the top ten. Input material: PBMCs. These TCRs come from a man in his forties in good health and CMV-seronegative.

The rearrangement links TRBV7-9 to TRBJ2-5, with D possibly matching TRBD2 (6 bases). The V and J ends lost 3 bases and 6 bases respectively, with 14 bases between them. Germline CDR1 SEHNR, CDR2 FQNEAQ (reference sequence). CDR3 size: 14 residues. CDR3 amino acids: CASSFDSGGKTQYF. In DNA, the CDR3 is TGTGCCAGCAGCTTCGATTCAGGAGGGAAGACCCAGTACTTC. Filled out from reference TRBV7-9 and TRBJ2-5, the complete variable domain reads DTGVSQNPRHKITKRGQNVTFRCDPISEHNRLYWYRQTLGQGPEFLTYFQNEAQLEKSRLLSDRFSAERPKGSFSTLEIQRTEQGDSAMYLCASSFDSGGKTQYFGPGTRLLVL.

The chain joins TRBV19 to TRBJ2-7, with D perhaps matching TRBD1 (6 bases). V was cut by 5 bases and J by 4 bases, with 12 bases left in between. CDR1 and CDR2 (germline): LNHDA, SQIVND (reference sequence). This CDR3 contains 13 residues. The CDR3: CASSSARGYEQYF. The DNA for the CDR3 is TGTGCCAGTAGTTCCGCCAGGGGTTACGAGCAGTACTTC.

The J gene is TRBJ2-5, the V gene TRBV5-1, with 7 bases identical to TRBD1. Germline-derived CDR1 and CDR2 are SGHRS and YFSETQ. With 0 bases clipped from V and 3 bases from J, the junction kept 5 bases outside the gene matches. The length of the CDR3 is 15 residues. CDR3 sequence: CASSLVDRAKETQYF. For the CDR3, the DNA is TGCGCCAGCAGCTTGGTCGACAGGGCTAAAGAGACCCAGTACTTC.

The DNA of the CDR3 is TGCGCCAGCAGCCCGCGGGTAGGGAGCACAGATACGCAGTATTTT. Encoded protein: CASSPRVGSTDTQYF. The V and J genes are TRBV5-1 and TRBJ2-3; the D gene is possibly TRBD2 (5 bases). This CDR3 has 15 residues. The V end was cut by 4 bases, the J end by 0 bases, with 12 bases between. Germline CDR1 reads SGHRS; CDR2 reads YFSETQ.

The chain couples TRBV27 to TRBJ2-3; weak D call: TRBD1 (6 bases). Germline loops: CDR1 MNHEY, CDR2 SMNVEV (reference sequence). This CDR3 has 16 residues. The V end was cut by 1 base, the J end by 3 bases, with 14 bases between. CDR3 residues: CASSLLRPQGTDTQYF. CDR3 sequence (DNA): TGTGCCAGCAGTTTATTACGTCCCCAGGGGACAGATACGCAGTATTTT.

This chain links TRBV27 with TRBJ1-2; 8 bases line up with TRBD1. Germline V gene data show CDR1 as MNHEY and CDR2 as SMNVEV (reference sequence). The CDR3 sequence is 13 residues long. The V gene end was trimmed by 6 bases and the J gene end by 9 bases; junction bases not matched to a gene: 9. Here the CDR3 DNA reads TGTGCCAGCAGCCCGGGACAGGAGAGAAGCTACACCTTC. Its protein is CASSPGQERSYTF.

The chain combines TRBV6-5 with TRBJ2-7; possibly TRBD2 for D (6 bases). Trimming pared 2 bases from V and 5 bases from J, leaving 10 bases between. Germline V lookup: CDR1 MNHEY, CDR2 SVGAGI. The CDR3 consists of 13 residues. The CDR3: CASSYIGRDEQYF. CDR3 coding DNA: TGTGCCAGCAGTTACATCGGGAGAGACGAGCAGTACTTC.

The V and J genes are TRBV14 and TRBJ2-7; weak D call: TRBD2 (6 bases). From germline, CDR1 is SGHDN and CDR2 FVKESK. There are 13 residues in the CDR3. Trimming removed 4 bases from V and 1 base from J, with 8 bases in between. Here the CDR3 DNA reads TGTGCCAGCAGCCCGGGGAGGTCCTACGAGCAGTACTTC. Its protein product is CASSPGRSYEQYF.

CDR3 in DNA: TGTGCCAGCAGTTTTAGCGGGAGCACAGATACGCAGTATTTT. This translates into CASSFSGSTDTQYF. The chain links TRBV6-5 to TRBJ2-3; 7 nucleotides align to TRBD2. CDR1 is MNHEY, CDR2 SVGAGI, per germline. This CDR3 is 14 amino acids long. With V trimmed by 4 bases and J by 0 bases, 1 base remained unmatched.

The chain combines TRBV6-5 with TRBJ2-7; TRBD1 aligns across 8 bases. There are 14 residues in the CDR3. CDR1 and CDR2 from the germline V gene are MNHEY and SVGAGI. Germline trimming cut 6 bases from V and 5 bases from J; bases unmatched to any gene: 9. The CDR3 protein is CASSLGQGPDEQYF. As DNA, the CDR3 is TGTGCCAGCAGCCTCGGACAGGGCCCAGACGAGCAGTACTTC.

The chain has TRBV19 and TRBJ2-2; 10 bases line up with TRBD1. Germline V CDR1 and CDR2: LNHDA, SQIVND (reference sequence). The trim removed 7 bases at V and 6 bases at J, leaving 11 bases unmatched. CDR3 length: 16 amino acids. The CDR3 nucleotides are TGTGCCAGTATCTCTCCGGGACAGGGGATTTCCGGGGAGCTGTTTTTT. Protein: CASISPGQGISGELFF.

The chain couples TRBV4-1 to TRBJ2-1; possible D gene TRBD1, 6 bases. Germline V gives CDR1 MGHRA, CDR2 YSYEKL. With 4 bases removed from V and 6 bases from J, the gap between germline ends came to 13 bases. This CDR3 is 14 amino acids long. The CDR3 here is CASSRGLGLNEQFF. CDR3 nucleotide sequence: TGCGCCAGCAGCCGGGGGCTTGGACTCAATGAGCAGTTCTTC.

The gene calls are TRBV6-5 and TRBJ2-1, with TRBD2 identical over 7 bases. The CDR3 has 13 residues. The V segment lost 0 bases and the J segment 15 bases; nucleotides outside the gene matches: 8. Germline V CDR1 and CDR2: MNHEY, SVGAGI. Here the CDR3 DNA reads TGTGCCAGCAGTTACTCGTCAGCGGGGTTGTGGTTCTTC. Its translation is CASSYSSAGLWFF.

The V call is TRBV11-2, the J call TRBJ2-3, with a possible D match to TRBD1 (5 bases). Germline CDR1 and CDR2: SGHAT and FQNNGV. The CDR3 consists of 15 residues. The V gene lost 7 bases and the J gene lost 0 bases, with 14 bases spanning the gap. The CDR3 region has the DNA TGTGCCAGCACCGAATCACAGGTGAGCACAGATACGCAGTATTTT. Translating gives CASTESQVSTDTQYF.

This rearrangement joins TRBV5-1 to TRBJ1-3; weak D call: TRBD1 (5 bases). There are 16 residues in the CDR3. In germline, CDR1 is SGHRS, CDR2 YFSETQ. Trimming shortened V by 0 bases and J by 4 bases, and 14 bases separated the two germline ends. DNA of the CDR3: TGCGCCAGCAGCTTGGTCGGTCCCCACAGGGGAAACACCATATATTTT. Amino acid sequence: CASSLVGPHRGNTIYF.

The chain uses TRBV6-5 and TRBJ2-3, with D tentatively TRBD2 (5 bases). Germline CDR1 is MNHEY and CDR2 is SVGAGI. Trimming took off 2 bases at V and 2 bases at J, with 11 bases between the two ends. The CDR3 totals 15 residues. CDR3 region: CASSYQAGVTDTQYF. As DNA, the CDR3 is TGTGCCAGCAGTTACCAGGCGGGTGTCACAGATACGCAGTATTTT.

The gene calls are TRBV5-1 and TRBJ1-1, with 9 bases aligning to TRBD1. J lost 5 bases, V lost 0 bases, and 8 bases had no gene match. This CDR3 has 16 residues. Germline V gene lookup returns CDR1 SGHRS and CDR2 YFSETQ. CDR3 sequence: CASSLVGGQGTTEAFF. For the CDR3, the DNA is TGCGCCAGCAGCTTGGTAGGCGGACAGGGGACGACTGAAGCTTTCTTT.

The DNA of the CDR3 is TGTGCCAGCAGCTCCGAGGAACTCACCGATTTTTTGAACACTGAAGCTTTCTTT. This sequence encodes CASSSEELTDFLNTEAFF. V and J are TRBV11-2 and TRBJ1-1; D not resolved. CDR3 length equals 18 residues. In germline, CDR1 is SGHAT, CDR2 FQNNGV. The germline V and J ends were trimmed by 4 bases and 0 bases, with 21 bases remaining between them. The full variable domain, completed using reference TRBV11-2 and TRBJ1-1, is EAGVAQSPRYKIIEKRQSVAFWCNPISGHATLYWYQQILGQGPKLLIQFQNNGVVDDSQLPKDRFSAERLKGVDSTLKIQPAKLEDSAVYLCASSSEELTDFLNTEAFFGQGTRLTVV.

The chain's CDR3 is CATKGQGGGETQYF. For the CDR3, the DNA is TGTGCCACCAAAGGACAGGGCGGGGGAGAGACCCAGTACTTC. The V and J genes are TRBV19 and TRBJ2-5; the D gene is possibly TRBD1 (8 bases). The CDR3 is 14 residues long. Trimming left V 10 bases short and J 4 bases short, with 19 bases between. CDR1 is LNHDA and CDR2 is SQIVND in the germline V gene (reference sequence).

V gene TRBV10-1 combines with J gene TRBJ2-7; TRBD2 agrees at 8 bases. Germline V gives CDR1 WNHNN, CDR2 SYGVQD (reference sequence). The CDR3 sequence is 12 residues long. Germline trimming cut 4 bases from V and 7 bases from J; bases unmatched to any gene: 3. DNA of the CDR3: TGCGCCAGCAGTGGGTCGGGGGGGGAGCAGTACTTC. The encoded protein is CASSGSGGEQYF.

The chain joins TRBV5-4 to TRBJ2-7; TRBD2 matches at 12 bases. Per germline, CDR1 SGHNT and CDR2 YYREEE (reference sequence). V lost 0 bases, J lost 2 bases, and 9 bases stayed unmatched. This CDR3 comprises 18 residues. The CDR3 loop reads CASSLDPSGGAYTYEQYF. As DNA, the CDR3 is TGTGCCAGCAGCTTGGATCCTAGCGGGGGGGCTTACACCTACGAGCAGTACTTC. The whole variable domain, filled in from reference TRBV5-4 and TRBJ2-7, reads ETGVTQSPTHLIKTRGQQVTLRCSSQSGHNTVSWYQQALGQGPQFIFQYYREEENGRGNFPPRFSGLQFPNYSSELNVNALELDDSALYLCASSLDPSGGAYTYEQYFGPGTRLTVT.

This chain uses TRBV6-5 with TRBJ2-5; 7 bases match TRBD1. The CDR3 totals 15 residues. The germline CDR1 and CDR2 sequences are MNHEY and SVGAGI. With 6 bases clipped from V and 4 bases from J, the junction kept 11 bases outside the gene matches. The CDR3 reads CASRLQRGLGETQYF. In nucleotides, the CDR3 is TGTGCCAGCAGGTTACAGAGGGGGCTGGGAGAGACCCAGTACTTC.

The genes are TRBV28 and TRBJ1-1, with D maybe TRBD1 (5 bases). With 1 base removed from V and 11 bases from J, the gap between germline ends came to 14 bases. CDR3 length equals 13 residues. CDR1 and CDR2 (germline): MDHEN, SYDVKM. CDR3 sequence: CASSLFQWGFAFF. CDR3 DNA: TGTGCCAGCAGTTTATTCCAATGGGGCTTCGCTTTCTTT.

Comment on this clone: The sample has other DNA sequences that encode this CDR3 too. The chain has TRBV4-3 and TRBJ2-3; tentative D call: TRBD2 (6 bases). This CDR3 comprises 15 residues. The V gene's germline CDR1 is LGHNA and CDR2 YSLEER. Trimming pared 0 bases from V and 5 bases from J, leaving 12 bases between. The CDR3 region is CASSQDWRGGDTQYF. In nucleotides, the CDR3 is TGCGCCAGCAGCCAAGATTGGAGGGGCGGAGATACGCAGTATTTT.

The chain has TRBV5-5 and TRBJ1-5; no definite D call. The CDR3 runs 13 residues. Germline V gene lookup returns CDR1 SGHKS and CDR2 YYEKEE (reference sequence). Trimming pared 5 bases from V and 0 bases from J, leaving 6 bases between. The CDR3 region is CASSSYSNQPQHF. The DNA for the CDR3 is TGTGCCAGCAGTTCTTATAGCAATCAGCCCCAGCATTTT.

Regarding this clone: Lacking the conserved final phenylalanine or tryptophan, this CDR3 likely reflects a read error. The chain combines TRBV6-1 with TRBJ2-2; D is undetermined. Germline V CDR1 and CDR2: MNHNS, SASEGT. CDR3 length: 14 amino acids. V was trimmed by 9 bases and J by 7 bases, leaving 18 bases between them. The CDR3 spells CASGNSFGRGELFL. Written as DNA, the CDR3 is TGTGCCAGTGGAAATTCGTTCGGTCGCGGGGAGCTGTTTCTT.

The chain uses TRBV10-2 and TRBJ2-7, with a possible D match to TRBD2 (5 bases). The CDR3 runs 13 residues. Germline V gene sequence: CDR1 WSHSY, CDR2 SAAADI. Deletions cut 8 bases from V and 2 bases from J, with 13 bases between. The CDR3 DNA reads TGCGCCAGCGGGGAGACCGAGACCTACGAGCAGTACTTC. Residues: CASGETETYEQYF.